This T cell receptor beta chain was identified in a study of glioma-infiltrating T cells after dendritic cell vaccination. Notes on this clone: What it recognizes is unknown.

Using immunoSEQ multiplex PCR, the repertoire was profiled, and TCRdb retains in-frame clones only, with some absent. The data show tens of thousands of clones, with roughly 77% seen just once and 2.1% held by the top ten. General study findings and limits: No direct clonality-survival link was found; a diverse polyclonal response may matter. Estimated pretreatment TIL content predicted outcome after dendritic cell vaccination.

Indicated time point: after dendritic cell vaccination, including at tumor progression/relapse. This sample comprised blood, obtained after dendritic cell vaccination. The receptor comes from a human donor with glioblastoma.

The CDR3 here is CASSPGQGMRNEQFF. CDR3 nucleotide sequence: TGCGCCAGCAGCCCTGGACAGGGGATGAGGAATGAGCAGTTCTTC. The chain is built from TRBV10-1 and TRBJ2-1, with 9 bases identical to TRBD1. CDR3 length equals 15 residues. Germline V gene data show CDR1 as WNHNN and CDR2 as SYGVQD (reference sequence). After removal of 6 bases from V and 7 bases from J, the junction contained 10 bases not matched to a gene.